This T cell receptor beta chain stems from a study of shared clonotypes between healthy human individuals. Deep-level settings were used for running the assay. The assay was immunoSEQ multiplex PCR, and TCRdb's table has in-frame clones only and misses some. The top ten clones hold around 0.14% of a sample with 2.5 million or so clones, around nine tenths of them seen once. A note on this clone: Its antigen is unknown.

Memory CD4+ cells were the fraction left after CD45RA+ naive selection. General observations from the study: Larger estimated richness was generally recorded for naive subsets relative to memory subsets.

This sequence originates from a man younger than 30 in good health. Sequencing input: naive CD4+ T cells sorted from blood. Subset specified: CD45RA+ positively selected.

CDR3 region: CASSQGYTGELFF. CDR3 sequence (DNA): TGTGCCAGCAGCCAGGGGTACACCGGGGAGCTGTTTTTT. The V and J genes are TRBV7-6 and TRBJ2-2; perhaps TRBD1 as D (6 bases). The CDR3 loop spans 13 amino acids. Trimming took 5 bases from V and 3 from J, leaving 7 bases between them. CDR1 and CDR2 from the germline V gene are SGHVS and FNYEAQ.